This TCR beta chain originates from a study of cytomegalovirus exposure and HLA in healthy donors. Libraries were prepared by immunoSEQ multiplex PCR; TCRdb keeps only in-frame clonotypes and omits some of them. Here the sample spans 200,000 to 300,000 clones, 90% being singletons. The study, taken as a whole, reports: In vitro checks showed that a few CMV-associated chains really do target CMV antigens.

Comments on this clone: No antigen is known for it.

Sequencing was performed on PBMCs. The receptor was derived from a woman aged 25 to 39 in good health and CMV-seronegative.

CDR3 loop: CAWEAGQGFTEAFF. Here the CDR3 DNA reads TGTGCCTGGGAGGCGGGACAGGGCTTCACTGAAGCTTTCTTT. This rearrangement joins TRBV30 to TRBJ1-1; 9 bases are shared with TRBD1. Germline CDR1 GTSNPN, CDR2 SVGIG (reference sequence). The J segment lost 4 bases and the V segment lost 5 bases, leaving 8 bases of the junction unmatched. The CDR3 has 14 residues.